These 8 T cell receptor beta chains came from one sample sequenced in a study of lymphopenia after photon versus proton radiotherapy. TCRdb keeps only in-frame clones here, not all; method: immunoSEQ multiplex PCR. The sample has 15,000 to 20,000 clones, 70% to 90% seen once. The starting material was peripheral blood, obtained from a patient treated with photon-based radiotherapy. These receptors were taken from a woman in her 50s with pancreatic cancer.

The chain has TRBV30 and TRBJ1-2; D remains unclear. Germline V lookup: CDR1 GTSNPN, CDR2 SVGIG (reference sequence). CDR3 size: 15 residues. The V end lost 4 bases, the J end lost 8 bases, and 23 bases lay between the germline ends. The CDR3 nucleotides are TGTGCCTGGACCGGAACTGGAGGGATCGGGAGCGGCTACACCTTC. It translates to CAWTGTGGIGSGYTF. The full variable domain, its missing parts supplied by reference TRBV30 and TRBJ1-2, is SQTIHQWPATLVQPVGSPLSLECTVEGTSNPNLYWYRQAAGRGLQLLFYSVGIGQISSEVPQNLSASRPQDRQFILSSKKLLLSDSGFYLCAWTGTGGIGSGYTFGSGTRLTVV.

The chain has TRBV14 and TRBJ2-5; D unclear. Trimming left V 1 base short and J 1 base short, with 7 bases between. The CDR3 is made up of 14 amino acids. Germline V gene data show CDR1 as SGHDN and CDR2 as FVKESK. CDR3 DNA: TGTGCCAGCAGCCAAGGATCTTTCCAAGAGACCCAGTACTTC. Protein product: CASSQGSFQETQYF.

In its sample, this clone was seen a few times. J is TRBJ1-5 and V is TRBV6-5, with D tentatively TRBD1 (5 bases). The length of the CDR3 is 15 residues. Trimming cost V 2 bases and J 1 base, with 9 bases left between them. CDR1 and CDR2 (germline): MNHEY, SVGAGI. This CDR3 reads CASSYGPGSNQPQHF. The CDR3 nucleotides read TGTGCCAGCAGTTACGGCCCAGGGAGCAATCAGCCCCAGCATTTT.

This sequence joins TRBV7-2 and TRBJ2-6, with D possibly matching TRBD2 (6 bases). Germline V gives CDR1 SGHTA, CDR2 FQGNSA. The ends were cut back, 0 bases at V and 6 bases at J, with 6 bases in the middle. The CDR3 extends over 14 amino acids. CDR3 residues: CASSLAREANVLTF. The CDR3 DNA sequence: TGTGCCAGCAGCTTAGCGCGGGAGGCCAACGTCCTGACTTTC.

The chain joins TRBV7-9 to TRBJ2-1; D unresolved. Trimming took 3 bases from V and 7 from J, leaving 10 bases between them. CDR1 is SEHNR and CDR2 is FQNEAQ in the germline V gene (reference sequence). This CDR3 has 13 amino acids. The CDR3 DNA is TGTGCCAGCAGCTTCACGTCCGGTAATGAGCAGTTCTTC. This gives the protein CASSFTSGNEQFF.

The chain employs TRBV30 and TRBJ1-2; D call uncertain. The CDR3 is 14 amino acids. V shed 2 bases and J shed 4 bases, with 14 bases lying between them. Germline loops: CDR1 GTSNPN, CDR2 SVGIG (reference sequence). The CDR3 DNA sequence: TGTGCCTGGAGTCCCCTCTCCCGAGGCTATGGCTACACCTTC. Translated, it gives CAWSPLSRGYGYTF.

This chain uses TRBV7-2 with TRBJ2-7; D may match TRBD1 or TRBD2 (6 bases each). Germline-derived CDR1 and CDR2 are SGHTA and FQGNSA. The CDR3 sequence is 14 residues long. V lost 1 base to trimming and J lost 5 bases, with 12 bases between them. The CDR3 DNA follows: TGTGCCAGCAGCTTAGGTCCAGGGGAGGACGAGCAGTACTTC. Its translation: CASSLGPGEDEQYF.

This clone has just a few counts. The chain couples TRBV7-9 to TRBJ2-7, with a weak D call TRBD1 (6 bases). CDR1 is SEHNR, CDR2 FQNEAQ, per germline (reference sequence). V was pared by 5 bases and J by 0 bases, with 14 bases between. CDR3 length: 15 residues. In nucleotides, the CDR3 is TGTGCCAGCAGCGAAGAGGGGGACATCTCCTACGAGCAGTACTTC. Translation gives CASSEEGDISYEQYF.